The 20 T cell receptor beta chains below come from one sample, sequenced in a study of T cell repertoires in cytomegalovirus infection. TCRdb analysed the reads with MiXCR anew, one entry per CDR3 protein. The sample lists under 350,000 distinct CDR3 sequences; around a tenth were seen once. The sample taken for sequencing was PBMCs. All receptors derive from a human donor in good health (CMV status not recorded). Some clones in this sample may be carry-over from other donors' samples.

The V call is TRBV15, the J call TRBJ2-3; 15 positions agree with TRBD2. With 5 bases clipped from V and 3 bases from J, the junction kept 6 bases outside the gene matches. Germline CDR1 and CDR2: LNHNV and YYDKDF (reference sequence). The CDR3 is 17 amino acids. CDR3 in DNA: TGTGCCACCAGCCGCGGACTAGCGGGGGGGCAGACAGATACGCAGTATTTT. This sequence encodes CATSRGLAGGQTDTQYF.

To note about this clonotype: Just one base apart from a much larger clone, this may be a read error. No conserved phenylalanine or tryptophan is present at the end of the CDR3, so a read error is the likely explanation. V usage is TRBV11-3 and J usage is TRBJ2-2; D is unclear. The CDR3 has 13 amino acids. V was pared by 3 bases and J by 4 bases, with 6 bases between. Germline loops: CDR1 SGHNT, CDR2 YENEEA. In DNA form, the CDR3 reads TGTGCCAGCAGCTTTAGGCCCACCGGGGAGCTGTTTCTT. Its translation is CASSFRPTGELFL.

This clonotype was seen repeatedly, ten times or more. The gene calls are TRBV7-2 and TRBJ2-5, with no clear D. Deletions cut 7 bases from V and 4 bases from J, with 13 bases between. Germline CDR1 and CDR2: SGHTA and FQGNSA. The CDR3 is 13 residues long. CDR3 in amino acids: CASTSSRAETQYF. CDR3 nucleotides: TGTGCCAGCACCTCCTCCCGGGCAGAGACCCAGTACTTC.

In this sample, this clonotype turned up a few times. V and J are TRBV19 and TRBJ2-2, with 7 nucleotides matching TRBD1. This CDR3 spans 15 amino acids. The V gene end was trimmed by 2 bases and the J gene end by 1 base; junction bases not matched to a gene: 1. CDR1 and CDR2 from the germline V gene are LNHDA and SQIVND (reference sequence). CDR3 sequence: CASSIRDRNTGELFF. Here the CDR3 DNA reads TGTGCCAGTAGTATAAGGGACAGGAACACCGGGGAGCTGTTTTTT.

Comment on this clonotype: Since a much larger clone is just one base distant, this may be a read error. The chain carries TRBV7-2 and TRBJ2-7; 8 bases map to TRBD2. The CDR3 length is 15 residues. Per the germline V gene, CDR1 is SGHTA and CDR2 is FQGNSA. Trimming at V came to 5 bases and at J to 2 bases, leaving 8 bases not matched to a gene. The CDR3: CASSPGSGVAYEQYF. In DNA form, the CDR3 reads TGTGCCAGCAGCCCAGGTAGCGGGGTTGCCTACGAGCAGTACTTC.

This clonotype has ten or more counts. The CDR3 nucleotides are TGTGCCAGCATTATAGGGACACTTAACACTGAAGCTTTCTTT. Encoded protein: CASIIGTLNTEAFF. The chain is built from TRBV2 and TRBJ1-1; tentatively, D is TRBD1 (6 bases). Germline V gives CDR1 SNHLY, CDR2 FYNNEI. CDR3 size: 14 residues. V lost 7 bases and J 2 bases, leaving 14 bases between the germline ends.

The rearrangement uses TRBV7-9 and TRBJ1-1; D remains unclear. This CDR3 contains 13 residues. V shed 5 bases and J shed 7 bases, with 14 bases lying between them. Per germline, CDR1 SEHNR and CDR2 FQNEAQ (reference sequence). This CDR3 is CASSIGETFEAFF. The CDR3, as DNA: TGTGCCAGCAGCATAGGAGAAACCTTTGAAGCTTTCTTT.

Ten or more counts support this clonotype. V usage is TRBV20-1 and J usage is TRBJ1-2, with 7 bases aligning to TRBD1. CDR1 is DFQATT and CDR2 is SNEGSKA in the germline V gene (reference sequence). After removal of 3 bases from V and 5 bases from J, the junction contained 6 bases not matched to a gene. CDR3 length equals 13 residues. CDR3 in DNA: TGCAGTGCTAGCCCGGGACAGCGGTATGGCTACACCTTC. Translated: CSASPGQRYGYTF.

Only a few counts were recorded for this clonotype. This chain joins TRBV7-2 and TRBJ2-3; TRBD1 or TRBD2 may be the D gene (5 bases each). Germline V gives CDR1 SGHTA, CDR2 FQGNSA. The V end was cut by 1 base, the J end by 0 bases, with 11 bases between. This CDR3 is built from 16 residues. The DNA for the CDR3 is TGTGCCAGCAGCTTAGGGGGGACCACAAGCACAGATACGCAGTATTTT. Translation: CASSLGGTTSTDTQYF.

Concerning this clonotype itself: A much larger clone lies a single base off, so this may be a read error. This chain joins TRBV7-4 and TRBJ1-4, with TRBD1 as a possible D gene (5 bases). The CDR3 is made up of 15 amino acids. V lost 5 bases and J 1 base, leaving 11 bases between the germline ends. Germline V lookup: CDR1 SGHVT, CDR2 SQSDAQ. In DNA form, the CDR3 reads TGTGCCAGCAGCCGACTGGGGGAAACTAATGAAAAACTGTTTTTT. It yields the protein CASSRLGETNEKLFF.

This clonotype has a count of ten or more. The V call is TRBV28, the J call TRBJ1-1; D is unclear. CDR3 length: 16 residues. V was pared by 5 bases and J by 0 bases, with 16 bases between. Germline V CDR1 and CDR2: MDHEN, SYDVKM. CDR3 in DNA: TGTGCCAGCAGTCCCCCCAGTGGAATGATGAACACTGAAGCTTTCTTT. Translated: CASSPPSGMMNTEAFF.

CDR3 loop: CASSQDPSATNEKLFF. CDR3 bases: TGCGCCAGCAGCCAAGATCCATCAGCAACTAATGAAAAACTGTTTTTT. V usage is TRBV4-3 and J usage is TRBJ1-4; D unresolved. Trimming took off 0 bases at V and 0 bases at J, with 8 bases between the two ends. This CDR3 is 16 amino acids long. CDR1 and CDR2 from the germline V gene are LGHNA and YSLEER.

This chain links TRBV12-3 or TRBV12-4 with TRBJ1-4; D is ambiguous. The CDR3 loop spans 15 amino acids. The germline V and J ends were trimmed by 7 bases and 6 bases, with 18 bases remaining between them. CDR3 loop: CASMEVKFSDEKLFF. Here the CDR3 DNA reads TGTGCCAGCATGGAAGTGAAGTTCTCGGATGAAAAACTGTTTTTT.

This clonotype has more than one count but fewer than ten. This chain links TRBV3-1 with TRBJ2-1; TRBD2 matches 7 bases. Germline V CDR1 and CDR2: LGHDT, YNNKEL (reference sequence). Unmatched junction bases numbered 9, after V lost 1 base and J lost 9 bases. CDR3 length: 15 amino acids. The CDR3 is CASSQVNGRKVEQFF. In nucleotides, the CDR3 is TGTGCCAGCAGCCAAGTAAACGGGAGGAAGGTTGAGCAGTTCTTC.

The chain combines TRBV10-3 with TRBJ2-7; D remains ambiguous. The CDR3 runs 15 residues. Per germline, CDR1 ENHRY and CDR2 SYGVKD. Trimming cost V 2 bases and J 6 bases, with 17 bases left between them. The CDR3 is CAISEPPTVTCEQYF. The CDR3 nucleotides are TGTGCCATCAGTGAGCCCCCGACCGTGACCTGCGAGCAGTACTTC.

This clonotype was seen only a few times. The J gene is TRBJ2-3, the V gene TRBV10-3, with a weak D call TRBD1 (6 bases). This CDR3 region has 14 residues. Trimming removed 6 bases at V and 2 bases at J, with 12 bases between. The germline V gene has CDR1 ENHRY and CDR2 SYGVKD. CDR3: CAIRGAAITDTQYF. CDR3 nucleotides: TGTGCCATCAGGGGGGCAGCGATCACAGATACGCAGTATTTT.

Worth noting for this clonotype: A much more abundant neighbour one base away suggests this may be a read error. The limits of the CDR3 on the DNA are not certain, so only TCRdb's listed CDR3 is given. V is TRBV7-2 and J is TRBJ1-2; the table's D call, TRBD1, was not checked against the DNA. Counting both end residues, the CDR3 totals 18 amino acids. Germline V lookup: CDR1 SGHTA, CDR2 FQGNSA. The CDR3 is CASSLEGQGTHFGSGNTF.

The sample holds a few counts of this clonotype. This chain connects TRBV7-9 to TRBJ1-2; 11 bases match TRBD1. The CDR3 totals 11 residues. Germline lookup yields CDR1 SEHNR and CDR2 FQNEAQ (reference sequence). With V trimmed by 5 bases and J by 12 bases, 2 bases remained unmatched. The DNA for the CDR3 is TGTGCCAGCAGCACGGACAGGGGGCACACCTTC. Its translation: CASSTDRGHTF.

This chain joins TRBV14 and TRBJ2-5, with a tentative D call TRBD2 (6 bases). The CDR3 loop spans 15 amino acids. With 0 bases removed from V and 1 base from J, the gap between germline ends came to 9 bases. Germline lookup yields CDR1 SGHDN and CDR2 FVKESK. The DNA for the CDR3 is TGTGCCAGCAGCCAAGAGGAGGGCCTCCAAGAGACCCAGTACTTC. Protein: CASSQEEGLQETQYF.

This rearrangement joins TRBV10-3 to TRBJ2-2, with D tentatively TRBD1 or TRBD2 (5 bases each). V lost 2 bases and J 7 bases, leaving 11 bases between the germline ends. The CDR3 is 14 residues long. CDR1 and CDR2 from the germline V gene are ENHRY and SYGVKD. CDR3 nucleotide sequence: TGTGCCATCAGTGAGCCCGGGACGGACGGGGAGCTGTTTTTT. As protein: CAISEPGTDGELFF.